Below, 7 T cell receptor beta chains from the same sample are listed, as sequenced in a study of T cells after somatic rescue of genetic block. Method: immunoSEQ multiplex PCR; TCRdb's copy keeps in-frame clones and lacks some. The data show around 70,000 clones, roughly 92% seen once. The sample comprised peripheral blood mononuclear cells (PBMCs). The origin of the receptors is a man between 40 and 49 years old.

V gene TRBV27 combines with J gene TRBJ2-3; D not certain. Trimming took 1 base from V and 0 from J, leaving 5 bases between them. The CDR3 totals 14 residues. Germline values: CDR1 MNHEY, CDR2 SMNVEV (reference sequence). CDR3 sequence reads: CASSLLGSTDTQYF. CDR3 bases: TGTGCCAGCAGTTTATTAGGCAGCACAGATACGCAGTATTTT.

The chain combines TRBV19 with TRBJ2-1; 8 nucleotides align to TRBD1. This CDR3 has 14 residues. Germline V gene sequence: CDR1 LNHDA, CDR2 SQIVND (reference sequence). After removal of 4 bases from V and 2 bases from J, the junction contained 1 base not matched to a gene. The CDR3 region is CASSTTGAYNEQFF. CDR3 nucleotides: TGTGCCAGTAGTACGACAGGGGCCTACAATGAGCAGTTCTTC. Full variable domain (rest looked up from reference TRBV19 and TRBJ2-1): DGGITQSPKYLFRKEGQNVTLSCEQNLNHDAMYWYRQDPGQGLRLIYYSQIVNDFQKGDIAEGYSVSREKKESFPLTVTSAQKNPTAFYLCASSTTGAYNEQFFGPGTRLTVL.

Note on this clone: One end of the junction is discordant with germline, which a read error may explain. The chain links TRBV18 to TRBJ1-1, with D maybe TRBD1 (6 bases). The CDR3 has 15 residues. Germline V lookup: CDR1 KGHSH, CDR2 LQKENI. CDR3 amino acids: CASSPQEGVKTEAFF. In DNA, the CDR3 is TGTGCCAGCTCACCACAAGAGGGGGTGAAGACTGAAGCTTTCTTT. The full variable domain, rest sourced from reference TRBV18 and TRBJ1-1, is NAGVMQNPRHLVRRRGQEARLRCSPMKGHSHVYWYRQLPEEGLKFMVYLQKENIIDESGMPKERFSAEFPKEGPSILRIQQVVRGDSAAYFCASSPQEGVKTEAFFGQGTRLTVV.

The chain recombines TRBV10-2 with TRBJ2-5, with 15 nucleotides matching TRBD2. This CDR3 region has 16 residues. The V gene's germline CDR1 is WSHSY and CDR2 SAAADI. Germline trimming cut 8 bases from V and 4 bases from J; bases unmatched to any gene: 8. The CDR3 DNA reads as TGCGCCAGCGGACAGGGACTAGCGGGAGGTAGAGAGACCCAGTACTTC. The encoded protein is CASGQGLAGGRETQYF.

The sample holds one count of this clone. This sequence joins TRBV30 and TRBJ2-5; unclear D gene. Germline CDR1 reads GTSNPN; CDR2 reads SVGIG (reference sequence). Trimming pared 0 bases from V and 3 bases from J, leaving 11 bases between. CDR3 size: 14 residues. The CDR3 DNA reads TGTGCCTGGAGTGTTAGAGACTTCAAAGAGACCCAGTACTTC. It encodes CAWSVRDFKETQYF. Full variable domain (rest looked up from reference TRBV30 and TRBJ2-5): SQTIHQWPATLVQPVGSPLSLECTVEGTSNPNLYWYRQAAGRGLQLLFYSVGIGQISSEVPQNLSASRPQDRQFILSSKKLLLSDSGFYLCAWSVRDFKETQYFGPGTRLLVL.

The sample holds one count of this clone. The gene calls are TRBV28 and TRBJ2-1, with 8 positions matching TRBD2. The V segment lost 4 bases and the J segment 5 bases; nucleotides outside the gene matches: 7. The CDR3 has 15 residues. The germline V gene has CDR1 MDHEN and CDR2 SYDVKM. CDR3 DNA: TGTGCCAGCAGTTCCATCCTAGCGGGCAACAATGAGCAGTTCTTC. This encodes CASSSILAGNNEQFF.

This chain connects TRBV4-3 to TRBJ2-3; TRBD2 agrees at 12 bases. Trimming removed 6 bases from V and 3 bases from J; junction bases left unmatched: 4. Germline V gene data show CDR1 as LGHNA and CDR2 as YSLEER. The CDR3 consists of 15 residues. The CDR3 region has the DNA TGCGCCAGCAGTGCGACTAGCGGGAGAACAGATACGCAGTATTTT. Translated, it gives CASSATSGRTDTQYF.